Given below is one TCR beta chain in context. This receptor's antigen is unknown. No per-base quality is available; no much larger clone lies one base away. The data were taken from a study of T cell changes during pregnancy in multiple sclerosis (dated by TCRdb to between 2019 and 2020). Broadly, across the study: The study examined how the T cell repertoire changed over the course of pregnancy in women with multiple sclerosis.

Libraries came from the immunoSEQ multiplex PCR assay. The immuneACCESS repertoire file appears here via TCRdb, limited to in-frame rearrangements. These files lack a portion of the clones; in checked studies, under half of the deficit traces to unresolved V genes, and the cause of the others is not known. The sample includes 80,000 to 100,000 clones, with roughly 92% observed a single time. Over 2% of the sample comes from the top ten. For CDR1 and CDR2, the germline V gene lists SNHLY and FYNNEI. From the cysteine up to the phenylalanine, the CDR3 has a length of 13 residues. The only DNA kept is the CDR3, 39 bases in frame from the first base. Relative to germline, V is 11 bases shorter and J is 2 bases shorter, with 15 bases between their ends.

Sequencing used peripheral blood, obtained in the first trimester of pregnancy. The V and J genes are TRBV2 and TRBJ2-5; TRBD2 is possibly the D segment (6 matching bases). The receptor's source is a female donor with multiple sclerosis, enrolled in a pregnancy study. The bases are TGTGCCGGCGGGGACTCACGACAAGAGACCCAGTACTTC. It specifies CAGGDSRQETQYF.